The present T cell receptor (beta chain) was sequenced within a study of early T cells in non-severe SARS-CoV-2 infection. Study background: Sequenced material consisted of bulk RNA (from unsorted whole blood), and chains were unpaired.

This clonotype was detected many times. Its target is not known. Findings and limits, study-wide: Comparison of clonotypes with VDJdb favored anti-spike CD8 responses while missing private and CD4 specificities.

Individual cDNA molecules received unique molecular identifiers during library preparation. Each CDR3 protein is one row after TCRdb ran MiXCR on the 5' RACE reads. In the table there are about 22,000 distinct CDR3 sequences, roughly 3.5% of which are singletons. V shed 5 bases and J 5 bases; nucleotides not matched to a gene: 4. The CDR3 is made up of 13 amino acids. In germline, CDR1 is SGHRS, CDR2 YFSETQ. The clonotype comes from an adult who was a healthcare worker with PCR-confirmed SARS-CoV-2 infection or an uninfected control (not recorded which). Sequences were obtained from whole blood. The rearrangement uses TRBV5-1 and TRBJ2-5; the match to TRBD1 covers 9 bases. In DNA, the CDR3 is TGCGCCAGCAGAACCACAGGGGGCGAGACCCAGTACTTC. Protein product: CASRTTGGETQYF.